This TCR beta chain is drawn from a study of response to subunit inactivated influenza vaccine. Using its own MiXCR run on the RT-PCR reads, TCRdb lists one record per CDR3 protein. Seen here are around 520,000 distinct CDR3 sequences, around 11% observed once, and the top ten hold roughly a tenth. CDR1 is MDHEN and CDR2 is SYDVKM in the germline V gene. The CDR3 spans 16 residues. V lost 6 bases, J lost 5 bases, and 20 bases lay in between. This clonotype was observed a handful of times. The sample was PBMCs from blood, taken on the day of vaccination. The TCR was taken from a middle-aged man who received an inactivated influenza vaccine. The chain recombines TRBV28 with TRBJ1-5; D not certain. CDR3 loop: CASSRIRAGGDQPQHF. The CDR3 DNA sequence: TGTGCCAGCAGCCGTATTAGAGCAGGTGGGGATCAGCCCCAGCATTTT. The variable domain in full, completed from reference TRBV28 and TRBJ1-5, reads DVKVTQSSRYLVKRTGEKVFLECVQDMDHENMFWYRQDPGLGLRLIYFSYDVKMKEKGDIPEGYSVSREKKERFSLILESASTNQTSMYLCASSRIRAGGDQPQHFGDGTRLSIL.